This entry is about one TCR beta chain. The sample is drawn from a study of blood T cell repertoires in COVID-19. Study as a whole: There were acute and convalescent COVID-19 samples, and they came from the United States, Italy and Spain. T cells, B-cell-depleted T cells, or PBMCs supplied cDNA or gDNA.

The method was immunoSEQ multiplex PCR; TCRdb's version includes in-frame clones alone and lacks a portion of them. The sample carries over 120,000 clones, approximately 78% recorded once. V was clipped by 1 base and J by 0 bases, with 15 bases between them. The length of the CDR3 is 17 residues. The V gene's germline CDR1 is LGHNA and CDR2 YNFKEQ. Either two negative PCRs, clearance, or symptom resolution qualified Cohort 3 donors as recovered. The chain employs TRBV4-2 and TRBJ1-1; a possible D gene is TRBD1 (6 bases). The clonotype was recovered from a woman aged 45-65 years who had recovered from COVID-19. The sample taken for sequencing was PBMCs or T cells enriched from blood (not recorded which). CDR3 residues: CASSQVQGQSMNTEAFF. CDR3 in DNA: TGTGCCAGCAGCCAAGTGCAGGGGCAATCTATGAACACTGAAGCTTTCTTT.